The 32 T cell receptor beta chains below were found in one sample sequenced in a study of blood T cell repertoires in COVID-19. Measured with immunoSEQ multiplex PCR; TCRdb has only the in-frame clones, and not every one. The table records approximately 84,000 clones, 70% to 80% of them present only once. The specimen was peripheral blood. These receptor sequences come from a man aged 45-65 years with active or convalescent COVID-19.

The chain joins TRBV5-1 to TRBJ1-1; TRBD1 is a possible D gene (5 bases). Germline CDR1 SGHRS, CDR2 YFSETQ. The length of the CDR3 is 13 residues. V lost 4 bases, J lost 10 bases, and 17 bases lay in between. The CDR3 reads CASSPREAGVAFF. DNA of the CDR3: TGCGCCAGCAGCCCTCGGGAGGCGGGGGTAGCTTTCTTT. Variable domain in full (rest from reference TRBV5-1 and TRBJ1-1): KAGVTQTPRYLIKTRGQQVTLSCSPISGHRSVSWYQQTPGQGLQFLFEYFSETQRNKGNFPGRFSGRQFSNSRSEMNVSTLELGDSALYLCASSPREAGVAFFGQGTRLTVV.

V and J are TRBV12-3 or TRBV12-4 and TRBJ1-2; a possible D gene is TRBD1 (6 bases). Trimming removed 1 base at V and 3 bases at J, with 6 bases between. This CDR3 comprises 13 residues. The CDR3, as DNA: TGTGCCAGCAGTTTAGAGGGGGACTATGGCTACACCTTC. This sequence encodes CASSLEGDYGYTF.

V usage is TRBV27 and J usage is TRBJ1-4; 8 positions match TRBD1. This CDR3 spans 17 amino acids. Germline V gives CDR1 MNHEY, CDR2 SMNVEV (reference sequence). V shed 8 bases, J shed 7 bases, and the junction held 18 bases outside the gene matches. CDR3 nucleotides: TGTGCCAGCCGTAAGTCCGGCAGGGGGCGGCTGGGTGAAAAACTGTTTTTT. Its protein is CASRKSGRGRLGEKLFF.

The rearrangement joins TRBV28 to TRBJ2-3, with 8 nucleotides matching TRBD2. J was trimmed by 2 bases and V by 4 bases; bases with no gene match: 11. Looked up from germline, CDR1 is MDHEN and CDR2 is SYDVKM. CDR3 length: 17 amino acids. This CDR3 is CASSSRGSGAHTDTQYF. For the CDR3, the DNA is TGTGCCAGCAGTTCCCGCGGTAGCGGGGCCCACACAGATACGCAGTATTTT.

The V gene is TRBV7-2, the J gene TRBJ1-4, with TRBD1 identical over 10 bases. Germline V gene lookup returns CDR1 SGHTA and CDR2 FQGNSA. V gave up 5 bases and J gave up 4 bases; unmatched junction bases: 1. This CDR3 has 14 residues. CDR3 bases: TGTGCCAGCAGCGGGGACAGGGGTAATGAAAAACTGTTTTTT. It encodes CASSGDRGNEKLFF.

This rearrangement joins TRBV7-9 to TRBJ2-5, with 7 positions matching TRBD2. This CDR3 region has 17 residues. V shed 2 bases and J 3 bases; nucleotides not matched to a gene: 12. CDR1 is SEHNR, CDR2 FQNEAQ, per germline (reference sequence). CDR3 in DNA: TGTGCCAGCAGCTTACCCCGTCGGGGGAGGGAGAAAGAGACCCAGTACTTC. Translating it yields CASSLPRRGREKETQYF.

The chain recombines TRBV11-2 with TRBJ1-2; 8 nucleotides line up with TRBD1. Germline CDR1 and CDR2: SGHAT and FQNNGV. The CDR3 runs 14 residues. J gave up 8 bases and V 4 bases, and 9 bases lay outside the gene matches. The CDR3 DNA reads TGTGCCAGCAGCTCCGCCAGGGGGCTTTACGGCTACACCTTC. It is translated as CASSSARGLYGYTF.

The CDR3 sequence is CASSLAYYEQYF. For the CDR3, the DNA is TGTGCCAGCAGTTTAGCCTACTACGAGCAGTACTTC. This sequence joins TRBV12-3 or TRBV12-4 and TRBJ2-7; D gene ambiguous. Trimming cost V 0 bases and J 3 bases, with 3 bases left between them. This CDR3 has 12 residues.

This clone was seen a few times. The gene calls are TRBV19 and TRBJ1-2; TRBD1 aligns across 8 bases. V dropped 6 bases and J dropped 7; count of bases not matched to a gene: 4. This CDR3 comprises 12 residues. Looked up from germline, CDR1 is LNHDA and CDR2 is SQIVND (reference sequence). For the CDR3, the DNA is TGTGCCAGTAGGTCCCAGGGGGCTGGCTACACCTTC. Translating it yields CASRSQGAGYTF.

The chain is built from TRBV7-9 and TRBJ2-3; 10 positions agree with TRBD2. Losses at the gene ends were 8 bases for V and 4 bases for J; bases not matched to a gene: 6. The CDR3 totals 14 residues. Looked up from germline, CDR1 is SEHNR and CDR2 is FQNEAQ (reference sequence). CDR3 residues: CASGLGLAADTQYF. CDR3 DNA sequence: TGTGCCAGCGGATTAGGACTAGCGGCAGATACGCAGTATTTT.

The CDR3 loop reads CASSFGQGLGEQFF. The CDR3 nucleotides read TGTGCCAGCAGCTTTGGACAGGGTCTAGGGGAGCAGTTCTTC. The genes are TRBV7-2 and TRBJ2-1, with TRBD1 matching 8 bases. V lost 3 bases and J lost 10; bases outside the gene matches: 8. Per the germline V gene, CDR1 is SGHTA and CDR2 is FQGNSA. This CDR3 is built from 14 residues.

This clone has just a few counts. The genes are TRBV19 and TRBJ2-3, with TRBD1 as a possible D gene (6 bases). CDR1 is LNHDA and CDR2 is SQIVND in the germline V gene (reference sequence). V was cut by 2 bases and J by 5 bases, with 11 bases left in between. CDR3 size: 14 residues. The CDR3 DNA follows: TGTGCCAGTAGTATATCAGGGGTTGGAGATACGCAGTATTTT. This gives the protein CASSISGVGDTQYF.

This sequence joins TRBV28 and TRBJ2-5, with D perhaps TRBD2 (6 bases). The germline V gene has CDR1 MDHEN and CDR2 SYDVKM. V was cut by 3 bases and J by 1 base, with 9 bases left in between. CDR3 length equals 14 residues. CDR3 sequence (DNA): TGTGCCAGCAGTTTGGGGGGACCCCAAGAGACCCAGTACTTC. Translating it yields CASSLGGPQETQYF.

The chain is built from TRBV6-5 and TRBJ1-5; D call uncertain. The CDR3 runs to 13 residues. Per germline, CDR1 MNHEY and CDR2 SVGAGI. The ends were cut back, 2 bases at V and 7 bases at J, with 9 bases in the middle. The CDR3 spells CASSYAEEQPQHF. The CDR3 coding sequence is TGTGCCAGCAGTTACGCCGAAGAGCAGCCCCAGCATTTT.

The chain is built from TRBV9 and TRBJ2-1; D is undetermined. The CDR3 runs to 12 residues. The germline gives CDR1 SGDLS, CDR2 YYNGEE. The V end lost 0 bases, the J end lost 7 bases, and 5 bases lay between the germline ends. The CDR3 loop reads CASSVGENEQFF. CDR3 DNA: TGTGCCAGCAGCGTAGGAGAAAATGAGCAGTTCTTC.

J is TRBJ1-2 and V is TRBV5-1; TRBD1 is a possible D gene (5 bases). Trimming pared 0 bases from V and 5 bases from J, leaving 11 bases between. The germline V gene has CDR1 SGHRS and CDR2 YFSETQ. The length of the CDR3 is 14 residues. DNA for the CDR3: TGCGCCAGCAGCTTGGTACAGACAGAGTATGGCTACACCTTC. Its protein is CASSLVQTEYGYTF.

J is TRBJ1-2 and V is TRBV19; 8 bases map to TRBD1. Trimming took 7 bases from V and 5 from J; bases not matched to a gene: 6. Germline V lookup: CDR1 LNHDA, CDR2 SQIVND (reference sequence). This CDR3 region has 13 residues. In DNA, the CDR3 is TGTGCCAGTATCGGACAGGGAGGGTATGGCTACACCTTC. It encodes CASIGQGGYGYTF.

The V call is TRBV5-1, the J call TRBJ1-1; weak D call: TRBD1 (6 bases). The CDR3 consists of 14 residues. From germline, CDR1 is SGHRS and CDR2 YFSETQ. The V end lost 1 base, the J end lost 1 base, and 8 bases lay between the germline ends. Written as DNA, the CDR3 is TGCGCCAGCAGCTTGCCGGACAGGAACACTGAAGCTTTCTTT. The encoded protein is CASSLPDRNTEAFF.

This clone was counted once. The gene calls are TRBV7-9 and TRBJ1-2; D gene ambiguous. Trimming removed 1 base at V and 4 bases at J, with 13 bases between. The CDR3 spans 15 residues. Germline values: CDR1 SEHNR, CDR2 FQNEAQ (reference sequence). The CDR3 nucleotides are TGTGCCAGCAGCTTAGGAGGAGCTCCGTTCTATGGCTACACCTTC. This translates into CASSLGGAPFYGYTF.

The genes are TRBV12-3 or TRBV12-4 and TRBJ2-2; no reliable D call. Trimming removed 6 bases from V and 7 bases from J, with 9 bases in between. The CDR3 covers 12 residues. The CDR3 loop reads CASRYSDGELFF. The CDR3 bases are TGTGCCAGCAGGTACAGTGACGGGGAGCTGTTTTTT.

The chain combines TRBV5-6 with TRBJ1-2; D is possibly TRBD1 (5 bases). CDR3 size: 15 residues. The germline V gene has CDR1 SGHDT and CDR2 YYEEEE. The V end lost 5 bases, the J end lost 0 bases, and 14 bases lay between the germline ends. CDR3 in amino acids: CASRQGSRTNYGYTF. As DNA, the CDR3 is TGTGCCAGCAGGCAGGGTTCACGAACTAACTATGGCTACACCTTC.

The chain has TRBV2 and TRBJ2-7, with TRBD2 identical over 8 bases. Germline lookup yields CDR1 SNHLY and CDR2 FYNNEI. CDR3 length: 13 amino acids. The J segment lost 7 bases and the V segment lost 6 bases, leaving 8 bases of the junction unmatched. The CDR3 coding sequence is TGTGCCAGCAGGTTCGGGGGGGCGGGAGAGCAGTACTTC. Protein product: CASRFGGAGEQYF.

The CDR3 region has the DNA TGTGCCAGCAGCTTAGGGGGGAGGGTCTCGGAGACCCAGTACTTC. Protein: CASSLGGRVSETQYF. The chain employs TRBV7-2 and TRBJ2-5; 7 bases fit TRBD2. The CDR3 contains 15 residues. With V trimmed by 1 base and J by 5 bases, 7 bases remained unmatched. The germline V gene has CDR1 SGHTA and CDR2 FQGNSA.

The V gene is TRBV6-5, the J gene TRBJ1-2; D uncertain. The CDR3 consists of 16 residues. Germline CDR1 reads MNHEY; CDR2 reads SVGAGI. V lost 0 bases and J lost 2, with 13 bases in between. The CDR3 protein is CASSYSAVSKNYGYTF. CDR3 nucleotides: TGTGCCAGCAGTTACTCGGCAGTTTCAAAAAACTATGGCTACACCTTC.

The V gene is TRBV7-2, the J gene TRBJ2-4; 9 bases line up with TRBD2. This CDR3 is built from 15 residues. V gave up 0 bases and J gave up 4 bases; unmatched junction bases: 1. The germline V gene has CDR1 SGHTA and CDR2 FQGNSA. The CDR3 region has the DNA TGTGCCAGCAGCTTAGCTAGCGGGGGAAAAAACATTCAGTACTTC. This translates into CASSLASGGKNIQYF. The complete variable domain, with remaining parts taken from reference TRBV7-2 and TRBJ2-4, reads GAGVSQSPSNKVTEKGKDVELRCDPISGHTALYWYRQSLGQGLEFLIYFQGNSAPDKSGLPSDRFSAERTGGSVSTLTIQRTQQEDSAVYLCASSLASGGKNIQYFGAGTRLSVL.

This clone was observed a few times. The V call is TRBV19, the J call TRBJ1-2; the D gene is possibly TRBD1 (5 bases). V shed 3 bases and J shed 2 bases, with 19 bases lying between them. From germline, CDR1 is LNHDA and CDR2 SQIVND (reference sequence). CDR3 length: 17 amino acids. The chain's CDR3 is CASSIGHQGRPNYGYTF. The CDR3 nucleotides read TGTGCCAGTAGTATCGGCCACCAGGGCAGGCCGAACTATGGCTACACCTTC.

The CDR3 nucleotides read TGTGCCAGCAGTTTAGGGGTCCGGGGTGGCTACACCTTC. Translated: CASSLGVRGGYTF. The V gene is TRBV28, the J gene TRBJ1-2; D not certain. The length of the CDR3 is 13 residues. The ends were cut back, 2 bases at V and 7 bases at J, with 11 bases in the middle. CDR1 is MDHEN, CDR2 SYDVKM, per germline.

This clone was observed a handful of times. The chain uses TRBV7-8 and TRBJ1-1; D unclear. The CDR3 extends over 15 amino acids. Trimming took off 2 bases at V and 0 bases at J, with 10 bases between the two ends. The germline gives CDR1 SGHVS, CDR2 FQNEAQ. CDR3 sequence reads: CASSLRHSLNTEAFF. The CDR3 region has the DNA TGTGCCAGCAGCTTACGGCACAGCTTGAACACTGAAGCTTTCTTT.

The chain has TRBV5-3 and TRBJ1-5; 8 bases map to TRBD1. TRBV5-3 is an ORF, and what it does is uncertain. Losses at the gene ends were 0 bases for V and 0 bases for J; bases not matched to a gene: 11. CDR3 length: 19 amino acids. The CDR3 loop reads CARSLVPGGNGNSNQPQHF. In DNA, the CDR3 is TGTGCCAGAAGCTTGGTCCCAGGGGGCAATGGCAATAGCAATCAGCCCCAGCATTTT.

This clone was observed a handful of times. The CDR3 region is CASTGTGKVSPLHF. CDR3 bases: TGTGCCAGTACAGGGACAGGGAAGGTTTCACCCCTCCACTTT. The rearrangement links TRBV19 to TRBJ1-6; 9 bases align to TRBD1. The ends lost 7 bases at V and 9 bases at J; junction bases unmatched: 7. From germline, CDR1 is LNHDA and CDR2 SQIVND (reference sequence). This CDR3 comprises 14 residues.

V is TRBV2 and J is TRBJ2-3; 11 bases align to TRBD2. The CDR3 consists of 16 residues. J gave up 3 bases and V 5 bases, and 7 bases lay outside the gene matches. CDR1 is SNHLY and CDR2 is FYNNEI in the germline V gene. CDR3 residues: CASSPIAGGQTDTQYF. The CDR3 DNA reads TGTGCCAGCAGTCCTATAGCGGGGGGGCAAACAGATACGCAGTATTTT.

The rearrangement uses TRBV4-1 and TRBJ1-2; TRBD1 might be the D (5 bases). The V gene lost 3 bases and the J gene lost 4 bases, with 15 bases spanning the gap. This CDR3 comprises 15 residues. Germline assignment: CDR1 MGHRA and CDR2 YSYEKL. CDR3 protein: CASSHPWQGSYGYTF. The CDR3 DNA is TGCGCCAGCAGCCACCCCTGGCAGGGAAGCTATGGCTACACCTTC.